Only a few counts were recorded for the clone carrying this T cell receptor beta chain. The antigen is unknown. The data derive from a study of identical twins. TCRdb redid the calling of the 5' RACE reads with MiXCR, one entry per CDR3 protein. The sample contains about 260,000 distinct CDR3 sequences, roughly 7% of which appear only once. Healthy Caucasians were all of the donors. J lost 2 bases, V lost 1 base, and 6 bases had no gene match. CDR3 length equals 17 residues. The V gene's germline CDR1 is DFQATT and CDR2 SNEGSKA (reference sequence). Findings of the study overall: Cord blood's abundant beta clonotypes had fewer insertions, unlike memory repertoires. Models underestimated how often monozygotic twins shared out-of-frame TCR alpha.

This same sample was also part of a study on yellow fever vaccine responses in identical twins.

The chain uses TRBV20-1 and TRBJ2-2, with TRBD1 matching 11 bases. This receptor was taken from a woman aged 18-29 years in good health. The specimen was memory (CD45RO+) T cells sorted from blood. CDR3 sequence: CSARALGTGGNTGELFF. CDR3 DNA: TGCAGTGCTAGAGCCTTAGGGACAGGGGGTAACACCGGGGAGCTGTTTTTT.